This note documents a single T cell receptor beta chain sequence. Its specificity is not known. This record comes from a study of cytomegalovirus exposure and HLA in healthy donors. Study findings and constraints: The study flagged some 170 TCR beta chains as cytomegalovirus-associated.

PCR employed 60 Vbeta and 13 Jbeta primers. The protocol was immunoSEQ multiplex PCR, while the TCRdb copy is restricted to in-frame clones and leaves out a portion. Recorded for this sample: 70,000 or so clones. Germline V gene lookup returns CDR1 LNHDA and CDR2 SQIVND (reference sequence). This CDR3 is 12 amino acids long. Trimming removed 6 bases at V and 9 bases at J, with 13 bases between. The clonotype comes from a female donor in good health and CMV-seropositive. The rearrangement uses TRBV19 and TRBJ2-3; no firm D call. The sequenced sample was PBMCs. The DNA for the CDR3 is TGTGCCAGTAGCGACCCCACCGGGACGCAGTATTTT. Translating it yields CASSDPTGTQYF. The whole variable domain, filled in from reference TRBV19 and TRBJ2-3, reads DGGITQSPKYLFRKEGQNVTLSCEQNLNHDAMYWYRQDPGQGLRLIYYSQIVNDFQKGDIAEGYSVSREKKESFPLTVTSAQKNPTAFYLCASSDPTGTQYFGPGTRLTVL.